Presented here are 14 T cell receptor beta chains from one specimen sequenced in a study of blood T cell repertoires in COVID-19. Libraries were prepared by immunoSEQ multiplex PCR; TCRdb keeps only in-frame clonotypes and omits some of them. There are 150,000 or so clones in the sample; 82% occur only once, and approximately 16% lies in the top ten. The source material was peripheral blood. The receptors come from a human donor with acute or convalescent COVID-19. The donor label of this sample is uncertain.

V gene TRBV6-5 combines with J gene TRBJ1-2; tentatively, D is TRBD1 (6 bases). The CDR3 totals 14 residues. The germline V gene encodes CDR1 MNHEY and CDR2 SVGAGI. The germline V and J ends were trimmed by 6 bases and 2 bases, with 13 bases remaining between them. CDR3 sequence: CASSPRGDNYGYTF. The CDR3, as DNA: TGTGCCAGCAGCCCCAGGGGAGACAACTATGGCTACACCTTC.

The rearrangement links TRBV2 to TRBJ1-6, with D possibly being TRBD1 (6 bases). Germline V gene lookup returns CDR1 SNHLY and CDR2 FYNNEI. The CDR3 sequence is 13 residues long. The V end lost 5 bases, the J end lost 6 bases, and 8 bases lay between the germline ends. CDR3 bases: TGTGCCAGCAGTAGGGACATTAATTCACCCCTCCACTTT. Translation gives CASSRDINSPLHF.

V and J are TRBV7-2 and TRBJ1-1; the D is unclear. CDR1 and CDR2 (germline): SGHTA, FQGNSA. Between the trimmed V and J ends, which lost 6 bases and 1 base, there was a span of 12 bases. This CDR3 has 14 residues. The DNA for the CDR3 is TGTGCCAGCAGTTTTTCTGCAGGGAACACTGAAGCTTTCTTT. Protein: CASSFSAGNTEAFF. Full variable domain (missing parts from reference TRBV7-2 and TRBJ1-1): GAGVSQSPSNKVTEKGKDVELRCDPISGHTALYWYRQSLGQGLEFLIYFQGNSAPDKSGLPSDRFSAERTGGSVSTLTIQRTQQEDSAVYLCASSFSAGNTEAFFGQGTRLTVV.

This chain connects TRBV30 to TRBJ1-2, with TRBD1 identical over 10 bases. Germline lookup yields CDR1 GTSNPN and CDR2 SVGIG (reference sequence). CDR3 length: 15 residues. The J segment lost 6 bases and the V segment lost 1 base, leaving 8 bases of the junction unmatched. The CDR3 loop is CAWSDTGTGADGYTF. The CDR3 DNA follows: TGTGCCTGGAGTGACACCGGGACAGGGGCGGATGGCTACACCTTC.

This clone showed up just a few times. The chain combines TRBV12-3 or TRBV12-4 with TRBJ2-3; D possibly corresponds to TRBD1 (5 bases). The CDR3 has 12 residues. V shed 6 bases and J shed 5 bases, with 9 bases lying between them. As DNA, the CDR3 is TGTGCCAGCAGCTCCGACAGAGATACGCAGTATTTT. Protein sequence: CASSSDRDTQYF.

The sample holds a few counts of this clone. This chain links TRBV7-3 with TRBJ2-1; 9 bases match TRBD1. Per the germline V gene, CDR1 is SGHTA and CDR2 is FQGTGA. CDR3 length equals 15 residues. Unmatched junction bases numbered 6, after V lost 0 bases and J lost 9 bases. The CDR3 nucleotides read TGTGCCAGCAGCTTAACGACAGGGGGAAGGGGTGAGCAGTTCTTC. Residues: CASSLTTGGRGEQFF. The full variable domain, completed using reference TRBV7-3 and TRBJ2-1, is GAGVSQTPSNKVTEKGKYVELRCDPISGHTALYWYRQSLGQGPEFLIYFQGTGAADDSGLPNDRFFAVRPEGSVSTLKIQRTERGDSAVYLCASSLTTGGRGEQFFGPGTRLTVL.

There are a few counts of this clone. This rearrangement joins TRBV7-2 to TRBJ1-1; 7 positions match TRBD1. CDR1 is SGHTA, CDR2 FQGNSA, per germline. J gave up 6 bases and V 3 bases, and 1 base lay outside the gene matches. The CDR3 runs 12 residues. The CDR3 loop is CASSFDRAEAFF. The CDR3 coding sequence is TGTGCCAGCAGCTTCGACAGGGCTGAAGCTTTCTTT.

CDR3 sequence: CASSRGGGGLQETQYF. The CDR3 DNA sequence: TGTGCCAGCAGCAGGGGGGGCGGGGGCCTCCAAGAGACCCAGTACTTC. The rearrangement joins TRBV5-4 to TRBJ2-5; D may be TRBD2 (7 bases). The CDR3 extends over 16 amino acids. Trimming took off 4 bases at V and 1 base at J, with 17 bases between the two ends. From germline, CDR1 is SGHNT and CDR2 YYREEE (reference sequence).

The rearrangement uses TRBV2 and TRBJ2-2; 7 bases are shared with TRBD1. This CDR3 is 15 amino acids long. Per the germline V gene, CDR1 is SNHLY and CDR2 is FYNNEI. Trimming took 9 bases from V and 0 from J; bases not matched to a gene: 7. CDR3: CASTGQITNTGELFF. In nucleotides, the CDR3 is TGTGCCAGTACGGGACAGATAACGAACACCGGGGAGCTGTTTTTT.

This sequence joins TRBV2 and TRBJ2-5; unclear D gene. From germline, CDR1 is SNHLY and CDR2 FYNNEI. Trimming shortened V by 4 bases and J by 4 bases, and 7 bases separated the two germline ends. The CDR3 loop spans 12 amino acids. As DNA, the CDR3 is TGTGCCAGCAGTGTATTTCCAGAGACCCAGTACTTC. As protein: CASSVFPETQYF.

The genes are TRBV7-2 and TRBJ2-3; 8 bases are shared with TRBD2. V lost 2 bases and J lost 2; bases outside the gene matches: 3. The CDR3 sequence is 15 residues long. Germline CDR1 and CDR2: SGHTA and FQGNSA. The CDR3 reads CASSLTRGATDTQYF. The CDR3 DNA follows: TGTGCCAGCAGCTTAACGCGGGGGGCCACAGATACGCAGTATTTT.

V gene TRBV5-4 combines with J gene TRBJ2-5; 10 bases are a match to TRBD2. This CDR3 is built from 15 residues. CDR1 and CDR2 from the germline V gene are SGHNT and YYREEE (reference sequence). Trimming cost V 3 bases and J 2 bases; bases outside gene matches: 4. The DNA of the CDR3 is TGTGCCAGCAGCTCTACTAGCGGGGTACAAGAGACCCAGTACTTC. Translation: CASSSTSGVQETQYF.

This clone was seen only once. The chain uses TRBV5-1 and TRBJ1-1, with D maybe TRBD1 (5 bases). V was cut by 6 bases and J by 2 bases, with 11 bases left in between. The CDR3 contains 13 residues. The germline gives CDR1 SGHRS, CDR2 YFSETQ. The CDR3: CASMTEPNTEAFF. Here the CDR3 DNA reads TGCGCCAGCATGACAGAACCAAACACTGAAGCTTTCTTT.

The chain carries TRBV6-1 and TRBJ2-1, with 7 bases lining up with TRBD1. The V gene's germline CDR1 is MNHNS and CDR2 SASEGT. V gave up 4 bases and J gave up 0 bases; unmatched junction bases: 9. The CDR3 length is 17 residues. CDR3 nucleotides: TGTGCCAGCAGTGGAGACGACAGGGCGGGCTCCTACAATGAGCAGTTCTTC. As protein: CASSGDDRAGSYNEQFF.